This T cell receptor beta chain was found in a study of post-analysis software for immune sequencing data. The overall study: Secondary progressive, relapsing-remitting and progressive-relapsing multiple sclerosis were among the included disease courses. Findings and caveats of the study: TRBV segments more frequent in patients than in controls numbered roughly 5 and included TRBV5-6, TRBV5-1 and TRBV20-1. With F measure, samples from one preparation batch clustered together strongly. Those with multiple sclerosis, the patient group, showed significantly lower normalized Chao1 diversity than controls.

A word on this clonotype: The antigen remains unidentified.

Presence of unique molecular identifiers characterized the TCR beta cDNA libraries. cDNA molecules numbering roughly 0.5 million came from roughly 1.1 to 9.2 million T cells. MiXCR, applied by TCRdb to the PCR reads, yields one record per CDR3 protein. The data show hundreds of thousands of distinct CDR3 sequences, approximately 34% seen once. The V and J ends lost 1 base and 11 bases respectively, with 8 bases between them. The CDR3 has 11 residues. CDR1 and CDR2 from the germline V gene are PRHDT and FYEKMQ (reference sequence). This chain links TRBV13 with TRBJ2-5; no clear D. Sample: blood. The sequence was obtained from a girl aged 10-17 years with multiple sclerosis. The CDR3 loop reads CASSLDQEQYF. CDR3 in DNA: TGTGCCAGCAGCTTAGACCAGGAGCAGTACTTC.